This T cell receptor (beta chain) was found in a study of T cell repertoires in cytomegalovirus infection. At the level of the study: It was the public TCR beta signatures that indicated both CMV infection and matching HLA type.

This clonotype was recorded at least ten times. Its matching antigen is unknown. Regarding the study as a whole: Ex vivo, HLA-C-restricted CMV-specific TCR beta clonotypes prevailed over the rest of the response. Cumulative public TCR beta family frequency identified carriers of CMV plus the relevant HLA.

TCRdb re-called the reads with MiXCR, one entry per CDR3 protein. The sample carries approximately 250,000 distinct CDR3 sequences, 6% to 8% recorded once. The sequencing sample was made of PBMCs. This clonotype was sampled from a human donor in good health (CMV status not recorded). Some clones in this sample may be carry-over from other donors' samples.

The CDR3 here is CASSILQQRGYTF. The CDR3 DNA sequence: TGTGCCAGCAGCATCCTACAGCAGAGGGGCTACACCTTC. The genes are TRBV7-2 and TRBJ1-2, with no clear D. The CDR3 has 13 amino acids. The V end lost 5 bases, the J end lost 8 bases, and 15 bases lay between the germline ends. The V gene's germline CDR1 is SGHTA and CDR2 FQGNSA.